This TCR beta chain was captured by sequencing in a study of blood T cell repertoires in COVID-19. For the study at large: Whether acute or convalescent, the COVID-19 samples came from the United States, Italy and Spain.

Original processing notes: It was from reference gene primer amplification that nucleated cell counts were estimated. The method was immunoSEQ multiplex PCR; TCRdb's version includes in-frame clones alone and lacks a portion of them. That table supplies the V and J calls and clone size; D and trimming were determined from the DNA. The sample has 150,000 or so clones; approximately 82% are singletons. V dropped 2 bases and J dropped 1 base, with 5 bases sitting between them. This CDR3 has 13 amino acids. Germline-derived CDR1 and CDR2 are SGHDN and FVKESK. This receptor was obtained from a human donor with acute or convalescent COVID-19. The donor label of this sample is uncertain. Input material: peripheral blood. The chain employs TRBV14 and TRBJ1-1; no clear D gene. The CDR3 sequence is CASSQSTNTEAFF. CDR3 bases: TGTGCCAGCAGCCAAAGCACGAACACTGAAGCTTTCTTT. Drawing the rest from reference TRBV14 and TRBJ1-1, the complete variable domain is EAGVTQFPSHSVIEKGQTVTLRCDPISGHDNLYWYRRVMGKEIKFLLHFVKESKQDESGMPNNRFLAERTGGTYSTLKVQPAELEDSGVYFCASSQSTNTEAFFGQGTRLTVV.